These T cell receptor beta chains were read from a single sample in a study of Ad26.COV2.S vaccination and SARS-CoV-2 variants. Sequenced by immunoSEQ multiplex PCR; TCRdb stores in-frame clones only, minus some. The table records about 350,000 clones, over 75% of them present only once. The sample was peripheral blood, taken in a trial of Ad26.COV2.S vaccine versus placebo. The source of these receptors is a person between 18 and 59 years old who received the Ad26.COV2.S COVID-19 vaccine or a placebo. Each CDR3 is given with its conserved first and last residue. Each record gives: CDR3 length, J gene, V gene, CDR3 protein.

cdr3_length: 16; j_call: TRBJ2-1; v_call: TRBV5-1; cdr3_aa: CASSLVGTGRDNEQFF
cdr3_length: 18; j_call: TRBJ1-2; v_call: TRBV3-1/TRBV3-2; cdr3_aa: CASSQVPTSGGMRDGYTF
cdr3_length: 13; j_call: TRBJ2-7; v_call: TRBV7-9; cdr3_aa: CASSSSWGDEQYF
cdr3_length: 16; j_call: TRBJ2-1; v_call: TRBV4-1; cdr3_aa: CASSHGGGGNYNEQFF
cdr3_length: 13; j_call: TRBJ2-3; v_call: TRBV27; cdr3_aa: CASSLPGLDTQYF
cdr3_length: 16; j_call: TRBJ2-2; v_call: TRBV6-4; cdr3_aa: CASSELAGGNTGELFF
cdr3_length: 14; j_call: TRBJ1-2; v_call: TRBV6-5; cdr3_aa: CASSYTRGLNGYTF
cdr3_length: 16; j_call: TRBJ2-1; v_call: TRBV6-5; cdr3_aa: CASSYSIRLAGHEQFF
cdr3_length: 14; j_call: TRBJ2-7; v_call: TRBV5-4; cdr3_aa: CASSLEVNSYEQYF
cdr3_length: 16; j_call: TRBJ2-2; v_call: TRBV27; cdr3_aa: CASSLSLAGDTGELFF
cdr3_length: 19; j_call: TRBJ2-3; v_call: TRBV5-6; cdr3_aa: CASSLATSGGWRNTDTQYF
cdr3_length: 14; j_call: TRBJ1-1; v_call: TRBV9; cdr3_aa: CASSVGGVSHEAFF
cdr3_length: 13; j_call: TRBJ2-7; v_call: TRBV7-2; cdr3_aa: CASSFRQGHEQYF
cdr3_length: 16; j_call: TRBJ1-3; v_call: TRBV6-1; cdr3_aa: CASSEGQPHSGNTIYF
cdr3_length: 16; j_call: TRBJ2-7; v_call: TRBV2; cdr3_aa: CASSGVGQRGSYEQYF
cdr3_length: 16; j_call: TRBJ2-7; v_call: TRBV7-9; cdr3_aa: CASSQARGQGSYEQYF
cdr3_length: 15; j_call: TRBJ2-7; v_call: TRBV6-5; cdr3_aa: CASRTWTGYVHEQYF
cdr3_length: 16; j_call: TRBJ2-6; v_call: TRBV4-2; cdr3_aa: CASSQDRLSGANVLTF
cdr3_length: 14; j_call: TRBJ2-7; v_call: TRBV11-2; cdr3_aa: CASSLDGTQYEQYF
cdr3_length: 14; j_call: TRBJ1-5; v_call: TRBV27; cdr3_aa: CASSFQGSNQPQHF
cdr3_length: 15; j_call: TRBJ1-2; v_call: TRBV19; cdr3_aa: CASSIYERGNYGYTF
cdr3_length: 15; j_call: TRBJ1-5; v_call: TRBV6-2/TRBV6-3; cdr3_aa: CASSYPYKDNQPQHF
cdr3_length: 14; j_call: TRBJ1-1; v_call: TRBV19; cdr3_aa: CASSIVSMNTEAFF
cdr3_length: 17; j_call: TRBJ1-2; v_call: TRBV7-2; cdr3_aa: CASSLTGGRVVGYGYTF
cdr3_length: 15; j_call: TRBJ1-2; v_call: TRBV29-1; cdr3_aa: CSVVVLGQREYGYTF
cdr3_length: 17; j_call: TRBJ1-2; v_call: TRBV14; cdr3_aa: CASSQPAGTGFGSGYTF
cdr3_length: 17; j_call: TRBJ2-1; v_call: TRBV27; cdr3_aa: CASSLEAEPGYYNEQFF
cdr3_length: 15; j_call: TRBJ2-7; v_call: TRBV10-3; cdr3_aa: CAISRVGQRVSEQYF
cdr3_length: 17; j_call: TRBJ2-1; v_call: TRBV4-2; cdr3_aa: CASSQGDSLFSYNEQFF
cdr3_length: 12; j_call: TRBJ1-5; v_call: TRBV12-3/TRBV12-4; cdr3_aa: CASSLARQPQHF
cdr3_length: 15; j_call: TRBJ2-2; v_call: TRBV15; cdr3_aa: CATSRVGQNTGELFF
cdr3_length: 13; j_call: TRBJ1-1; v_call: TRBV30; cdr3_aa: CAWGGQGNPEAFF
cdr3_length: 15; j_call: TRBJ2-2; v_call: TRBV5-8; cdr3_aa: CASSIAGGASGELFF
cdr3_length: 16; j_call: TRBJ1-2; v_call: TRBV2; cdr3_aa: CASGYPLGSSNYGYTF
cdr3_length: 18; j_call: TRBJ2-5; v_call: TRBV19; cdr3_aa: CASSISRQPNSYQETQYF
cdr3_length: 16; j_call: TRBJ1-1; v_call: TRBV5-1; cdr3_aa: CASSLGSTGTYTEAFF
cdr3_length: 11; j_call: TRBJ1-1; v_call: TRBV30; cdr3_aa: CAWSEVTEAFF
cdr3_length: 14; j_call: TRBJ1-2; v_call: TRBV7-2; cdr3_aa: CASSLANVPRGYTF
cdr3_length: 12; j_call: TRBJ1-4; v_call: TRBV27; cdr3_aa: CASRTGSEKLFF
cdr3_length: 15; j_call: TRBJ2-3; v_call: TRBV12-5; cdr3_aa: CASGLTTKGTDTQYF
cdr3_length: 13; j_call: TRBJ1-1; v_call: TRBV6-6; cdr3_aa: CASSRQENTEAFF
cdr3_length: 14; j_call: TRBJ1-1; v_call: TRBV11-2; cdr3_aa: CASSTMRSTSEAFF
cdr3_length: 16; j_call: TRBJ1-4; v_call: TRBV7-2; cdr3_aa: CASSSPDLPAGEKLFF
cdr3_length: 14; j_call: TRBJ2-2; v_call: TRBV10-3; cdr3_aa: CAIGPAGGTGELFF
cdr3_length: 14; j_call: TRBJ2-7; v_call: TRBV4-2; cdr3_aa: CASSPGLFSYEQYF
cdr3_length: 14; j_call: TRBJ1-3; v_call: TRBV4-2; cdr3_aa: CASSRDRAENTIYF
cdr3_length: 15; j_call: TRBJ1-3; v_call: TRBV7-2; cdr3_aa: CASSLAAGARNTIYF
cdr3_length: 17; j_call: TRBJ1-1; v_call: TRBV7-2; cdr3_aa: CASSLFAGGAQGTEAFF
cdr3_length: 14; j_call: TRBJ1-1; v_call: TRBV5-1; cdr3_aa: CASSSQGRGTEAFF
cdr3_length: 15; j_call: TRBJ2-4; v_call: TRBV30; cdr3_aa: CAWSHPGGGLNIQYF
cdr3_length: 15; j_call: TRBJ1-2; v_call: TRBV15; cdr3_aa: CATSRGGASHNGYTF
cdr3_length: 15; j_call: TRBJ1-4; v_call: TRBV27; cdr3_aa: CASSFQGPTNEKLFF
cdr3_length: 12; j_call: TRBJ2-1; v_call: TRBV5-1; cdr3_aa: CASSLAGTREFF
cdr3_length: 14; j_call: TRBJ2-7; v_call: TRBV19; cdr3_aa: CASSPGQGPYEQYF
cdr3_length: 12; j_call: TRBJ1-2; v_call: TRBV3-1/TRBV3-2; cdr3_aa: CASRDTPGGYTF
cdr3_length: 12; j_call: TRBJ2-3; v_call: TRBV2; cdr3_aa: CASSAGVDTQYF
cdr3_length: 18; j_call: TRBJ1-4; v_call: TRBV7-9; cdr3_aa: CASSDLPAQGVRGEKLFF
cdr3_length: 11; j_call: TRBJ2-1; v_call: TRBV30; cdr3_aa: CAWSVRPEQFF
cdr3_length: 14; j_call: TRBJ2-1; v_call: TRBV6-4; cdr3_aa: CASSVRTGTNEQFF
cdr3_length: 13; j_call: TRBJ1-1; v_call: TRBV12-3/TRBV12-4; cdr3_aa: CASSLRGWSEAFF